Below are 14 T cell receptor beta chains sequenced from a single sample in a study of blood T cells in healthy people across ages. It was with a sample-barcoded 5' primer and a J-beta primer mix that a second PCR of about 7 to 12 cycles was run. In TCRdb, the 5' RACE reads were re-called with MiXCR into one record per CDR3 protein. The table shows about 630,000 distinct CDR3 sequences, with around a fifth occurring only once. Sequences were obtained from blood. The receptors originated from a man aged 65-85 years in good health.

J is TRBJ2-6 and V is TRBV20-1; TRBD1 aligns across 7 bases. Germline lookup yields CDR1 DFQATT and CDR2 SNEGSKA (reference sequence). CDR3 length: 15 residues. The trim removed 2 bases at V and 0 bases at J, leaving 1 base unmatched. The CDR3 DNA reads TGCAGTGCTAGACGACAGGGCTCTGGGGCCAACGTCCTGACTTTC. It encodes CSARRQGSGANVLTF.

This clonotype came up a few times. The V and J genes are TRBV29-1 and TRBJ2-3; 9 positions agree with TRBD1. V lost 4 bases to trimming and J lost 3 bases; unmatched junction nucleotides: 5. CDR1 and CDR2 from the germline V gene are SQVTM and ANQGSEA. The CDR3 is made up of 14 amino acids. CDR3 in amino acids: CSVVSGQGTDTQYF. The DNA for the CDR3 is TGCAGCGTTGTTTCGGGACAGGGAACAGATACGCAGTATTTT.

This clonotype appeared a few times. The chain combines TRBV3-1 with TRBJ2-7, with TRBD2 identical over 8 bases. This CDR3 has 13 amino acids. Germline V gives CDR1 LGHDT, CDR2 YNNKEL (reference sequence). The V segment lost 3 bases and the J segment 3 bases; nucleotides outside the gene matches: 1. CDR3 sequence: CASSHGTSYEQYF. The CDR3 coding sequence is TGTGCCAGCAGCCATGGGACTAGCTACGAGCAGTACTTC.

This clonotype was detected many times. J is TRBJ2-1 and V is TRBV20-1; 8 bases are a match to TRBD2. This CDR3 region has 13 residues. CDR1 and CDR2 (germline): DFQATT, SNEGSKA (reference sequence). V gave up 6 bases and J gave up 6 bases; unmatched junction bases: 7. The CDR3 spells CSATPGLVNEQFF. The CDR3 coding sequence is TGCAGTGCCACACCGGGACTAGTCAATGAGCAGTTCTTC.

V and J are TRBV10-3 and TRBJ2-1; D might be TRBD1 (6 bases). CDR1 is ENHRY and CDR2 is SYGVKD in the germline V gene. CDR3 length: 15 amino acids. The ends were cut back, 4 bases at V and 0 bases at J, with 10 bases in the middle. CDR3 in DNA: TGTGCCATCAGTGGGGGACACAGCTCCTACAATGAGCAGTTCTTC. Residues: CAISGGHSSYNEQFF.

This clonotype appeared a few times. The gene calls are TRBV20-1 and TRBJ2-5, with 8 bases that match TRBD2. V dropped 4 bases and J dropped 1; count of bases not matched to a gene: 5. The germline CDR1 and CDR2 sequences are DFQATT and SNEGSKA (reference sequence). The CDR3 runs to 14 residues. CDR3 nucleotides: TGCAGTGCTATCCTAGCGGGTTCCCAAGAGACCCAGTACTTC. Its protein is CSAILAGSQETQYF.

This clonotype has only a few counts. The V gene is TRBV12-3 or TRBV12-4, the J gene TRBJ2-3, with 7 bases that match TRBD2. The junction had 3 bases not matched to a gene; V was cut back by 6 bases and J by 6 bases. The CDR3 covers 12 residues. DNA of the CDR3: TGTGCCAGCAGCGCCGGGGGGGATACGCAGTATTTT. This translates into CASSAGGDTQYF.

This clonotype was found a few times. The rearrangement links TRBV2 to TRBJ2-5; 8 bases are shared with TRBD2. The end of the DNA fits TRBJ2-1 better, so the J call may be wrong. The CDR3 has 12 residues. CDR1 SNHLY and CDR2 FYNNEI come from the germline V gene. The DNA for the CDR3 is TGTGCCAGCAGAAGACTAGCGAATGAGCAGTTCTTC. As protein: CASRRLANEQFF.

This chain connects TRBV27 to TRBJ1-2, with D possibly TRBD1 on 6 matching bases. Germline-derived CDR1 and CDR2 are MNHEY and SMNVEV (reference sequence). V lost 10 bases, J lost 2 bases, and 14 bases lay in between. CDR3 length: 13 amino acids. This chain's CDR3 is CATSETGNYGYTF. The CDR3 bases are TGTGCCACCTCGGAAACAGGGAACTATGGCTACACCTTC.

This clonotype was found a few times. The V gene is TRBV29-1, the J gene TRBJ1-1, with D possibly matching TRBD1 (6 bases). Germline V gene sequence: CDR1 SQVTM, CDR2 ANQGSEA. The CDR3 is made up of 15 amino acids. Trimming removed 3 bases from V and 5 bases from J, with 19 bases in between. In nucleotides, the CDR3 is TGCAGCGTTGACCCTCACGGGGGCGGGGTGACTGAAGCTTTCTTT. Protein: CSVDPHGGGVTEAFF.

Only a few counts were recorded for this clonotype. V usage is TRBV4-3 and J usage is TRBJ2-5, with 9 positions matching TRBD2. The CDR3 is made up of 13 amino acids. CDR1 is LGHNA and CDR2 is YSLEER in the germline V gene. Germline trimming cut 5 bases from V and 5 bases from J; bases unmatched to any gene: 3. CDR3 bases: TGCGCCAGCAGCGACGGGACTAGCGAGACCCAGTACTTC. Its protein product is CASSDGTSETQYF.

This clonotype was seen once. A much larger clone differs from this one at a single base, so this may be a read error. The chain employs TRBV24-1 and TRBJ2-5; D not certain. The CDR3 is 16 residues long. Germline V gene sequence: CDR1 KGHDR, CDR2 SFDVKD. CDR3 coding DNA: TGTGCCACCAGTGACTCCGGGCCTGGAAACCAAGAGACCCAGAACTTC. Amino acid sequence: CATSDSGPGNQETQNF.

The rearrangement joins TRBV18 to TRBJ1-4, with unresolved D. Trimming shortened V by 4 bases and J by 8 bases, and 11 bases separated the two germline ends. Germline V gene lookup returns CDR1 KGHSH and CDR2 LQKENI. This CDR3 contains 13 residues. For the CDR3, the DNA is TGTGCCAGCTCACGCACGGCGTTCGAAAAACTGTTTTTT. Protein: CASSRTAFEKLFF.

The V call is TRBV9, the J call TRBJ2-7; D could derive from TRBD1 or TRBD2 (5 bases each). V lost 5 bases, J lost 0 bases, and 15 bases lay in between. Germline CDR1 SGDLS, CDR2 YYNGEE. This CDR3 is built from 15 residues. CDR3 DNA sequence: TGTGCCAGCAGAGAATCGGGACCGTTCTCCTACGAGCAGTACTTC. It yields the protein CASRESGPFSYEQYF.